This T cell receptor (beta chain) was profiled in a study of CD8 T cells in ankylosing spondylitis. General study points: Made up of under 10 highly homologous variants, a TCR beta motif appeared characteristic of ankylosing spondylitis blood.

V trimming: 5 bases; J trimming: 2 bases; junction bases outside the gene matches: 3. The CDR3 runs to 13 residues. TCRdb recomputed calls from the 5' RACE reads with MiXCR, one row per CDR3 protein. The table lists a few hundred thousand distinct CDR3 sequences, roughly 18% of them singletons. This clonotype appeared many times. What it recognizes is unknown. V is TRBV12-3 or TRBV12-4 and J is TRBJ2-7; 7 bases line up with TRBD1. The source material was blood, either unsorted or a sorted T cell fraction (not recorded which). The sequence was collected from a male donor with ankylosing spondylitis. CDR3 in DNA: TGTGCCAGCAGTCCCGACAGGGCCTACGAGCAGTACTTC. This codes for CASSPDRAYEQYF.